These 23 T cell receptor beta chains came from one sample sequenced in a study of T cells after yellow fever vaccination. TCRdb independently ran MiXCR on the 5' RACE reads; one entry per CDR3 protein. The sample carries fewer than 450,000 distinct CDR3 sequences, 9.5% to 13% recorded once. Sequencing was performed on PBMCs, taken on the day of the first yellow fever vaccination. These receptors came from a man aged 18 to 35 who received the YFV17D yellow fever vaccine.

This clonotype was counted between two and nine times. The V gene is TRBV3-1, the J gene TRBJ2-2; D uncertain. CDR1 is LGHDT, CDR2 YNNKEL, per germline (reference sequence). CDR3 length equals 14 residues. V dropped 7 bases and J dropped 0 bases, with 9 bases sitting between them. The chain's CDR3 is CASMPRSNTGELFF. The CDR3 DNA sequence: TGTGCCAGCATGCCACGATCGAACACCGGGGAGCTGTTTTTT.

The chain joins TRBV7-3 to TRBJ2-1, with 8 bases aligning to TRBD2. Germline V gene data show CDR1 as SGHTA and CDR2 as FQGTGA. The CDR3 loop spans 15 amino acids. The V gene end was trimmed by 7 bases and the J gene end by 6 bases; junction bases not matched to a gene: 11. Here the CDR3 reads CASIKEPGGFNEQFF. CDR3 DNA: TGTGCCAGCATCAAAGAGCCGGGGGGGTTCAATGAGCAGTTCTTC.

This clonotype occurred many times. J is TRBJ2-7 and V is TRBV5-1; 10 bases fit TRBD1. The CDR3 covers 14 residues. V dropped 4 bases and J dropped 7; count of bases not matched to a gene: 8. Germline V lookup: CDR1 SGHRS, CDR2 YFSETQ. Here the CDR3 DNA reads TGCGCCAGCAGCGCTGGACAGGGGGTCTGGGAGCAGTACTTC. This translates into CASSAGQGVWEQYF. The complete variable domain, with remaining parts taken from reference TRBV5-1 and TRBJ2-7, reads KAGVTQTPRYLIKTRGQQVTLSCSPISGHRSVSWYQQTPGQGLQFLFEYFSETQRNKGNFPGRFSGRQFSNSRSEMNVSTLELGDSALYLCASSAGQGVWEQYFGPGTRLTVT.

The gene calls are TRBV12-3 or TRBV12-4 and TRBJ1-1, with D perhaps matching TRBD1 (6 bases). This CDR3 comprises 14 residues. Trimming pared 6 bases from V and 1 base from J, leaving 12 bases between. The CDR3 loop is CASSPGQPNTEAFF. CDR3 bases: TGTGCCAGCAGCCCCGGACAGCCGAACACTGAAGCTTTCTTT.

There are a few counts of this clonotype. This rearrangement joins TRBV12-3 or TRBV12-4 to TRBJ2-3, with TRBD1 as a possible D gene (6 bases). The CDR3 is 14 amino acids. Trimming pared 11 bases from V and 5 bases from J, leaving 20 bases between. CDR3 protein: CACSSTAGEDTQYF. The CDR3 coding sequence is TGTGCCTGCTCTTCGACAGCAGGGGAAGATACGCAGTATTTT.

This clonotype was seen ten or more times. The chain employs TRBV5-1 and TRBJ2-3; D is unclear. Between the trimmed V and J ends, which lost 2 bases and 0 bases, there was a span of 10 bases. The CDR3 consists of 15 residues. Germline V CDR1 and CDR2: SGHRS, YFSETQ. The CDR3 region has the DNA TGCGCCAGCAGCTTATTATTGGGGAGCACAGATACGCAGTATTTT. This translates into CASSLLLGSTDTQYF.

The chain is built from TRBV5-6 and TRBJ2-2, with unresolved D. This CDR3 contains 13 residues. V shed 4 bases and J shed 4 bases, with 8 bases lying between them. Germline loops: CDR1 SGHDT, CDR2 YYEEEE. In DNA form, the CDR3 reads TGTGCCAGCAGCCCTTTTATCACCGGGGAGCTGTTTTTT. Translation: CASSPFITGELFF.

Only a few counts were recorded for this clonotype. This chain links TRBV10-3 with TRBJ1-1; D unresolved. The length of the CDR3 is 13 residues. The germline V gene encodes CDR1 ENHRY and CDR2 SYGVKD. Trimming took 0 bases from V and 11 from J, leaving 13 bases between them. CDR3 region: CAISESSWEEAFF. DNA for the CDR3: TGTGCCATCAGTGAGTCGAGTTGGGAGGAGGCTTTCTTT.

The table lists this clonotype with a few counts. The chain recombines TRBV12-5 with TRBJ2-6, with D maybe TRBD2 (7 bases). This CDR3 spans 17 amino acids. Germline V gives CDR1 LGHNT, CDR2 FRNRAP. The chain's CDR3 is CATGFSAGAPRANVLTF. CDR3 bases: TGTGCCACTGGTTTCTCGGCGGGGGCCCCTAGGGCCAACGTCCTGACTTTC.

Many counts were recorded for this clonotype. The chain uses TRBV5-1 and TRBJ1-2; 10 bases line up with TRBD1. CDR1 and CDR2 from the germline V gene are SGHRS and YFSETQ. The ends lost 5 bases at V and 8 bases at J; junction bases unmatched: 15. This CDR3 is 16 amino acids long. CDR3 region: CASSRLPGQGKEGYTF. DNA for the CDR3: TGCGCCAGCAGTCGATTGCCGGGACAGGGGAAGGAGGGCTACACCTTC.

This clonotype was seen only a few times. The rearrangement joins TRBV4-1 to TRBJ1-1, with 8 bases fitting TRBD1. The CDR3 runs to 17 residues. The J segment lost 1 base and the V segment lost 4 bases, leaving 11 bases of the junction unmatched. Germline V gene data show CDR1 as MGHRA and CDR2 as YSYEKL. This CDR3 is CASSRAGGASTNTEAFF. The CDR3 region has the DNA TGCGCCAGCAGCCGAGCAGGGGGCGCCTCCACGAACACTGAAGCTTTCTTT.

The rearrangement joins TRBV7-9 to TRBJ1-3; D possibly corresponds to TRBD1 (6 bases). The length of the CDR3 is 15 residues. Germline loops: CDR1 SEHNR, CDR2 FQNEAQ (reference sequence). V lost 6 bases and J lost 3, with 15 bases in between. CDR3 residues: CASSRTGTLGNTIYF. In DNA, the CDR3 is TGTGCCAGCAGTAGAACGGGGACACTTGGAAACACCATATATTTT.

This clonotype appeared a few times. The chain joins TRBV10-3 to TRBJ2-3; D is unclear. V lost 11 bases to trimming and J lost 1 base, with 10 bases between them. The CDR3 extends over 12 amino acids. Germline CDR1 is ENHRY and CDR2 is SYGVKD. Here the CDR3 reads CALGPGTDTQYF. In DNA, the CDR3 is TGTGCCCTAGGACCCGGCACAGATACGCAGTATTTT.

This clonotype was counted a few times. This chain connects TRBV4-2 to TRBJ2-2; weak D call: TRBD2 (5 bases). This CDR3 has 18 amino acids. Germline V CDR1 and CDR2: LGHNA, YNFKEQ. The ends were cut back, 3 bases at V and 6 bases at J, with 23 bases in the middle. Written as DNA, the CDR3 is TGTGCCAGCAGCCACGGGGTGGGAACCCGTCGTGAGGCCGGGGAGCTGTTTTTT. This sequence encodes CASSHGVGTRREAGELFF.

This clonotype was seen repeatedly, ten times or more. CDR3 DNA: TGTGCCAGCAGCCCAACAGGGGGCCAGCCCCAGCATTTT. As protein: CASSPTGGQPQHF. V and J are TRBV7-3 and TRBJ1-5, with TRBD1 identical over 9 bases. The CDR3 loop spans 13 amino acids. Germline V gives CDR1 SGHTA, CDR2 FQGTGA. V was pared by 5 bases and J by 7 bases, with 3 bases of the junction left unmatched.

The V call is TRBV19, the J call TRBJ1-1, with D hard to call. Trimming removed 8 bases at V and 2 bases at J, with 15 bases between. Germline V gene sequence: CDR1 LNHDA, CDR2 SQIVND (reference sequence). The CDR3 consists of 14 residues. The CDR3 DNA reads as TGTGCCAGTCGGCCCAGTTATGGTAACACTGAAGCTTTCTTT. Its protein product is CASRPSYGNTEAFF.

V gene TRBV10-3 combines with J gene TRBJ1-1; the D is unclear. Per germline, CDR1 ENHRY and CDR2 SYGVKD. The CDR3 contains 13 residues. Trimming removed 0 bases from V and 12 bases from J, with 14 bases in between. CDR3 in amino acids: CAISESTGLAPFF. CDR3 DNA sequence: TGTGCCATCAGTGAGTCGACCGGTTTGGCACCTTTCTTT.

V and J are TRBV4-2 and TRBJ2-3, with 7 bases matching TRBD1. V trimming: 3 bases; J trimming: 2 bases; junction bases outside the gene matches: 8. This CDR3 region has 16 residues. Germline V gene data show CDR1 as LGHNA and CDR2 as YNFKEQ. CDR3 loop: CASSQSEGAYTDTQYF. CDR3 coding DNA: TGTGCCAGCAGCCAGTCCGAGGGGGCCTACACAGATACGCAGTATTTT.

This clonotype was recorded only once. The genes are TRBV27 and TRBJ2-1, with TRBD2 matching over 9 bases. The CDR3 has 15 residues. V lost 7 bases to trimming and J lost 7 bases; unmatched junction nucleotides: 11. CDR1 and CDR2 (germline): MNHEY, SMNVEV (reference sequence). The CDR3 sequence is CASTRRGGVRNEQFF. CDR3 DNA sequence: TGTGCCAGCACACGGCGCGGGGGGGTGCGGAATGAGCAGTTCTTC.

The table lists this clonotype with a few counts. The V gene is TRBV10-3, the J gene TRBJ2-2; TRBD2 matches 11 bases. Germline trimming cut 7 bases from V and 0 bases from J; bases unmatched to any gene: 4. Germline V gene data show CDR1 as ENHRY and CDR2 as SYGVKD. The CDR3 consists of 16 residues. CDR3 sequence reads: CAITGTSGTNTGELFF. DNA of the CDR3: TGTGCCATCACGGGGACTAGCGGAACGAACACCGGGGAGCTGTTTTTT.

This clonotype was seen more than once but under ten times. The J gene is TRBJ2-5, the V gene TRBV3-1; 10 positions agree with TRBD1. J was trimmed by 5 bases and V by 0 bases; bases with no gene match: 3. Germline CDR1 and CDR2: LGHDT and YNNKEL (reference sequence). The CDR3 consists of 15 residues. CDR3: CASSQEGQGYETQYF. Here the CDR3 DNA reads TGTGCCAGCAGCCAAGAGGGACAGGGGTACGAGACCCAGTACTTC.

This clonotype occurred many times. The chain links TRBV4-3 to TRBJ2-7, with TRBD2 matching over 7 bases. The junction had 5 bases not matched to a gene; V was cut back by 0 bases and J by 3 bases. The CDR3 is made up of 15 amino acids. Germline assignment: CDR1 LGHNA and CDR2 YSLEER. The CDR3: CASSQDPSGGYEQYF. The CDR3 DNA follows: TGCGCCAGCAGCCAAGACCCTAGCGGAGGCTACGAGCAGTACTTC.

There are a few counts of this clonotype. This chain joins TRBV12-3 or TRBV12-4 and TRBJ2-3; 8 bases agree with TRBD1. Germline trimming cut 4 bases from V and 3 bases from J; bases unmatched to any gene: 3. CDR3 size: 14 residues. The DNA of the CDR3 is TGTGCCAGCAGTTCGAGGACAGGGACAGATACGCAGTATTTT. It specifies CASSSRTGTDTQYF.